These 13 T cell receptor beta chains were sequenced from one sample in a study of blood T cells in healthy people across ages. It was with a sample-barcoded 5' primer and a J-beta primer mix that a second PCR of about 6 to 12 cycles was run. TCRdb ran MiXCR on the 5' RACE reads and lists one entry per CDR3 protein. The sample holds some 800,000 distinct CDR3 sequences, 40% to 50% seen once. Sequencing was done on a sample of blood. The receptor source for this set is a man between 60 and 75 years old in good health.

V usage is TRBV7-2 and J usage is TRBJ2-1; 12 positions agree with TRBD2. The CDR3 runs 15 residues. Trimming took 2 bases from V and 9 from J; bases not matched to a gene: 5. CDR1 is SGHTA and CDR2 is FQGNSA in the germline V gene. The CDR3 region is CASSLTLAGGPEQFF. The CDR3, as DNA: TGTGCCAGCAGCTTAACGCTAGCGGGGGGGCCTGAGCAGTTCTTC.

A few counts support this clonotype. The chain joins TRBV7-2 to TRBJ2-7; D perhaps matches TRBD1 (6 bases). The CDR3 spans 13 residues. Germline values: CDR1 SGHTA, CDR2 FQGNSA. Trimming took 4 bases from V and 5 from J, leaving 12 bases between them. The CDR3 sequence: CASSSLQGNEQYF. The CDR3 DNA is TGTGCCAGCAGCTCTCTCCAGGGGAACGAGCAGTACTTC.

This clonotype was observed a few times. At one of its ends the junction is not consistent with the germline gene, which may arise from a read error. V gene TRBV20-1 combines with J gene TRBJ1-5; 9 bases fit TRBD1. Germline loops: CDR1 DFQATT, CDR2 SNEGSKA (reference sequence). The CDR3 has 14 amino acids. The CDR3 spells CSARQGVSNQPQHF. CDR3 nucleotide sequence: TGCAGTGCAAGACAGGGGGTTAGCAATCAGCCTCAGCATTTT.

This rearrangement joins TRBV7-2 to TRBJ2-7; D might be TRBD2 (7 bases). Germline-derived CDR1 and CDR2 are SGHTA and FQGNSA. Between the trimmed V and J ends, which lost 4 bases and 10 bases, there was a span of 23 bases. The CDR3 has 15 residues. CDR3 amino acids: CASSSPRGTTGVQYF. The CDR3 DNA is TGTGCCAGCAGCTCCCCGAGGGGGACTACTGGGGTCCAGTACTTC.

V usage is TRBV29-1 and J usage is TRBJ1-5; possible D gene TRBD1, 5 bases. This CDR3 is built from 14 residues. V lost 5 bases and J lost 1, with 12 bases in between. CDR1 and CDR2 from the germline V gene are SQVTM and ANQGSEA. DNA for the CDR3: TGCAGCGTTAGGGAAGGGACGAGCAATCAGCCCCAGCATTTT. This encodes CSVREGTSNQPQHF.

The chain joins TRBV5-1 to TRBJ2-7, with 10 bases matching TRBD1. The CDR3 extends over 16 amino acids. Germline lookup yields CDR1 SGHRS and CDR2 YFSETQ. Losses at the gene ends were 0 bases for V and 5 bases for J; bases not matched to a gene: 8. The CDR3 region is CASSLAGQGFLDEQYF. The CDR3 DNA reads TGCGCCAGCAGCTTGGCGGGACAGGGGTTTCTTGACGAGCAGTACTTC.

The table lists this clonotype with a few counts. The genes are TRBV5-4 and TRBJ1-2; 9 bases align to TRBD1. The junction had 6 bases not matched to a gene; V was cut back by 4 bases and J by 5 bases. The germline V gene has CDR1 SGHNT and CDR2 YYREEE (reference sequence). The CDR3 is 14 amino acids. The CDR3 is CASSGPGQGYGYTF. Written as DNA, the CDR3 is TGTGCCAGCAGCGGTCCGGGACAGGGTTATGGCTACACCTTC.

In this sample, this clonotype turned up a few times. This chain joins TRBV4-3 and TRBJ2-7, with D perhaps TRBD2 (5 bases). CDR1 and CDR2 (germline): LGHNA, YSLEER. V was clipped by 0 bases and J by 2 bases, with 14 bases between them. The CDR3 covers 16 residues. The DNA for the CDR3 is TGCGCCAGCAGCCAAGATCTAAAGAGGGAAACCTACGAGCAGTACTTC. It is translated as CASSQDLKRETYEQYF.

The V call is TRBV5-4, the J call TRBJ1-1; D might be TRBD1 (5 bases). The ends were cut back, 3 bases at V and 5 bases at J, with 17 bases in the middle. The germline V gene has CDR1 SGHNT and CDR2 YYREEE (reference sequence). This CDR3 contains 15 residues. CDR3 loop: CASSSSPGSRTEAFF. CDR3 DNA: TGTGCCAGCAGCTCGTCCCCAGGGTCAAGGACTGAAGCTTTCTTT.

The chain combines TRBV2 with TRBJ2-7, with D possibly TRBD2 on 6 matching bases. This CDR3 region has 14 residues. Germline-derived CDR1 and CDR2 are SNHLY and FYNNEI. V was trimmed by 5 bases and J by 2 bases, leaving 13 bases between them. The CDR3 loop is CASSLLAKAYEQYF. The CDR3 DNA reads TGTGCCAGCAGTCTCCTAGCGAAAGCCTACGAGCAGTACTTC.

V usage is TRBV5-1 and J usage is TRBJ2-5; D perhaps matches TRBD1 (6 bases). Germline-derived CDR1 and CDR2 are SGHRS and YFSETQ. This CDR3 contains 15 residues. V shed 0 bases and J shed 3 bases, with 12 bases lying between them. For the CDR3, the DNA is TGCGCCAGCAGCTTGGTTGGACAGCCCGAAGAGACCCAGTACTTC. This sequence encodes CASSLVGQPEETQYF.

The rearrangement joins TRBV9 to TRBJ1-3; unclear D gene. CDR3 length: 15 residues. V shed 0 bases and J shed 0 bases, with 7 bases lying between them. Germline-derived CDR1 and CDR2 are SGDLS and YYNGEE. CDR3 sequence reads: CASSVVGNSGNTIYF. Written as DNA, the CDR3 is TGTGCCAGCAGCGTAGTCGGAAACTCTGGAAACACCATATATTTT.

The gene calls are TRBV4-3 and TRBJ2-6; D may correspond to TRBD1 or TRBD2 (5 bases each). The V end lost 0 bases, the J end lost 2 bases, and 8 bases lay between the germline ends. CDR3 length equals 16 residues. Germline-derived CDR1 and CDR2 are LGHNA and YSLEER. The CDR3: CASSQDGGAGANVLTF. CDR3 nucleotide sequence: TGCGCCAGCAGCCAAGATGGGGGAGCTGGGGCCAACGTCCTGACTTTC.